These 28 T cell receptor beta chains originate from one sample sequenced in a study of blood T cells in healthy people across ages. The use of a sample-barcoded 5' primer and a J-beta primer mix characterized a second PCR of about 6 to 12 cycles. TCRdb used MiXCR to reprocess the 5' RACE reads, holding one entry per CDR3 protein. The sample consists of about 720,000 distinct CDR3 sequences, about 24% of them appearing once. The sequenced sample consisted of blood. All receptors derive from a man between 65 and 85 years old in good health.

This clonotype was observed a handful of times. The V gene is TRBV20-1, the J gene TRBJ2-1, with D perhaps matching TRBD2 (5 bases). Trimming removed 5 bases at V and 0 bases at J, with 17 bases between. This CDR3 is built from 16 residues. CDR1 is DFQATT and CDR2 is SNEGSKA in the germline V gene (reference sequence). The CDR3 sequence: CSAPDQADHSYNEQFF. In DNA form, the CDR3 reads TGCAGTGCTCCTGACCAAGCGGACCACTCCTACAATGAGCAGTTCTTC.

This clonotype was picked up a small number of times. A much larger clone lies one base from this, so it may be a read error. V usage is TRBV12-3 or TRBV12-4 and J usage is TRBJ2-3; D not certain. Trimming cost V 6 bases and J 2 bases, with 6 bases left between them. The CDR3 totals 12 residues. CDR3 sequence: CASRPDTDTQYF. DNA for the CDR3: TGTGCCAGCAGACCCGACACAGATACGCAGTATTTT.

This CDR3 is CSAQGDGNQPQHF. The CDR3, as DNA: TGCAGCGCTCAGGGGGACGGCAATCAGCCCCAGCATTTT. This chain links TRBV29-1 with TRBJ1-5, with 7 bases aligning to TRBD1. The CDR3 runs 13 residues. CDR1 is SQVTM and CDR2 is ANQGSEA in the germline V gene. J was trimmed by 2 bases and V by 7 bases; bases with no gene match: 5.

This clonotype was counted a few times. This chain uses TRBV28 with TRBJ2-1; 13 nucleotides line up with TRBD2. V shed 3 bases, J shed 5 bases, and the junction held 13 bases outside the gene matches. There are 19 residues in the CDR3. Germline V lookup: CDR1 MDHEN, CDR2 SYDVKM. The CDR3 sequence: CASSFLGGLAGTFNNEQFF. In DNA form, the CDR3 reads TGTGCCAGCAGTTTCCTCGGGGGACTAGCGGGAACATTCAACAATGAGCAGTTCTTC.

The chain has TRBV11-2 and TRBJ1-1, with D possibly matching TRBD1 (6 bases). Germline loops: CDR1 SGHAT, CDR2 FQNNGV. Between the trimmed V and J ends, which lost 6 bases and 1 base, there was a span of 24 bases. The CDR3 totals 18 residues. CDR3 DNA: TGTGCCAGCAGGCGATTGGGTTGGCGGACAGCGGAGAACACTGAAGCTTTCTTT. This codes for CASRRLGWRTAENTEAFF.

The chain is built from TRBV4-2 and TRBJ2-3; D is possibly TRBD2 (5 bases). The CDR3 loop spans 16 amino acids. V lost 0 bases to trimming and J lost 7 bases, with 17 bases between them. Germline CDR1 is LGHNA and CDR2 is YNFKEQ. The CDR3 loop is CASSQDRAPRANTQYF. The DNA for the CDR3 is TGTGCCAGCAGCCAAGATCGGGCTCCGCGGGCCAATACGCAGTATTTT.

This clonotype was recorded many times. The V and J genes are TRBV9 and TRBJ2-5; D remains ambiguous. The CDR3 runs to 13 residues. CDR1 and CDR2 (germline): SGDLS, YYNGEE. Trimming cost V 0 bases and J 4 bases, with 7 bases left between them. CDR3 bases: TGTGCCAGCAGCGTAGGGCAGACAGAGACCCAGTACTTC. Translating gives CASSVGQTETQYF.

The chain employs TRBV11-2 and TRBJ2-3; D is undetermined. Trimming took 5 bases from V and 0 from J, leaving 12 bases between them. The CDR3 length is 15 residues. The V gene's germline CDR1 is SGHAT and CDR2 FQNNGV. In DNA, the CDR3 is TGTGCCAGCAGCGTTACTCCCTCTAGCACAGATACGCAGTATTTT. Translating gives CASSVTPSSTDTQYF.

This clonotype was seen more than once but under ten times. The rearrangement uses TRBV7-2 and TRBJ1-2, with D hard to call. CDR3 length: 13 amino acids. From germline, CDR1 is SGHTA and CDR2 FQGNSA. V lost 7 bases and J 4 bases, leaving 13 bases between the germline ends. CDR3 sequence: CASTRDGGYGYTF. In nucleotides, the CDR3 is TGTGCCAGCACCAGAGACGGAGGCTATGGCTACACCTTC.

This clonotype was counted between two and nine times. This rearrangement joins TRBV20-1 to TRBJ1-4; no clear D gene. The CDR3 contains 13 residues. CDR1 is DFQATT, CDR2 SNEGSKA, per germline (reference sequence). The ends were cut back, 6 bases at V and 8 bases at J, with 16 bases in the middle. Written as DNA, the CDR3 is TGCAGTGCAAAAGGACTTACCGCAGAAAAACTGTTTTTT. This translates into CSAKGLTAEKLFF.

The sample holds one count of this clonotype. The chain uses TRBV20-1 and TRBJ2-1, with a possible D match to TRBD2 (6 bases). The CDR3 runs to 16 residues. V shed 7 bases and J shed 4 bases, with 23 bases lying between them. The germline CDR1 and CDR2 sequences are DFQATT and SNEGSKA (reference sequence). CDR3 DNA: TGCAGTGTCAGGAGGTATTCTAGCGCAGAGTACAATGAGCAGTTCTTC. This sequence encodes CSVRRYSSAEYNEQFF.

This chain links TRBV28 with TRBJ1-2; possibly TRBD1 for D (6 bases). The CDR3 consists of 14 residues. Trimming took 2 bases from V and 8 from J, leaving 15 bases between them. Germline V gives CDR1 MDHEN, CDR2 SYDVKM. The CDR3 DNA reads as TGTGCCAGCAGTTTAGGCGCAGGGGTTGGGGGCTACACCTTC. Translation gives CASSLGAGVGGYTF.

The chain employs TRBV12-3 or TRBV12-4 and TRBJ2-7; a weak D match, TRBD2 (6 bases). Trimming left V 4 bases short and J 0 bases short, with 10 bases between. This CDR3 has 14 residues. The CDR3 reads CASSWSGVSYEQYF. In DNA form, the CDR3 reads TGTGCCAGCAGTTGGTCGGGAGTCTCCTACGAGCAGTACTTC.

J is TRBJ2-7 and V is TRBV12-3 or TRBV12-4; either TRBD1 or TRBD2 may supply D (5 bases each). The tail of the sequence fits TRBJ2-1 better, so the J call may be wrong. CDR3 length: 14 residues. CDR3 sequence reads: CASRLGVARNEQFF. DNA for the CDR3: TGTGCCAGCAGATTGGGGGTAGCCCGCAATGAGCAGTTCTTC.

This clonotype has ten or more counts. This chain links TRBV12-3 or TRBV12-4 with TRBJ1-2; 8 bases map to TRBD1. The V and J ends lost 5 bases and 6 bases, in that order; junction bases with no gene match: 20. The CDR3 has 18 residues. The CDR3 nucleotides are TGTGCCAGCAGTCCCGGGACAGGTTTGCTTGGAGGGTCGAATGGCTACACCTTC. Protein: CASSPGTGLLGGSNGYTF.

Only a few counts were recorded for this clonotype. This chain connects TRBV11-2 to TRBJ2-3; D unresolved. V was pared by 2 bases and J by 2 bases, with 11 bases between. This CDR3 region has 15 residues. Germline CDR1 reads SGHAT; CDR2 reads FQNNGV. DNA for the CDR3: TGTGCCAGCAGCTTAACGTTGGGTCCCACAGATACGCAGTATTTT. Its protein is CASSLTLGPTDTQYF.

The chain links TRBV12-3 or TRBV12-4 to TRBJ1-4; weak D call: TRBD1 (6 bases). The CDR3 spans 15 residues. V lost 5 bases and J 4 bases, leaving 14 bases between the germline ends. The CDR3 here is CASSPRQVDNEKLFF. Written as DNA, the CDR3 is TGTGCCAGCAGTCCAAGACAGGTTGATAATGAAAAACTGTTTTTT.

In its sample, this clonotype was seen a few times. CDR3 residues: CAISPGETEAFF. The CDR3 DNA follows: TGTGCCATCAGCCCAGGGGAGACTGAAGCTTTCTTT. The chain joins TRBV10-3 to TRBJ1-1; perhaps TRBD1 as D (6 bases). The CDR3 length is 12 residues. V dropped 6 bases and J dropped 5 bases, with 10 bases sitting between them. The germline V gene encodes CDR1 ENHRY and CDR2 SYGVKD.

This clonotype turned up a few times. The chain is built from TRBV6-1 and TRBJ2-3; tentatively, D is TRBD2 (6 bases). V lost 2 bases to trimming and J lost 1 base, with 10 bases between them. Germline CDR1 is MNHNS and CDR2 is SASEGT. The CDR3 loop spans 15 amino acids. The CDR3 region is CASSELQRGTDTQYF. The CDR3 DNA is TGTGCCAGCAGTGAACTTCAGCGGGGCACAGATACGCAGTATTTT.

This clonotype was seen a few times. The chain uses TRBV7-8 and TRBJ1-4; D call uncertain. V gave up 5 bases and J gave up 8 bases, with 15 bases separating them. This CDR3 has 14 residues. Germline V lookup: CDR1 SGHVS, CDR2 FQNEAQ. CDR3 sequence: CASSLRARWEKLFF. The CDR3 DNA is TGTGCCAGCAGCCTGCGGGCGCGGTGGGAAAAACTGTTTTTT.

This clonotype was detected many times. The gene calls are TRBV29-1 and TRBJ2-5; the D call may be TRBD1 or TRBD2 (5 bases each). V dropped 7 bases and J dropped 1 base, with 13 bases sitting between them. The CDR3 runs 13 residues. Germline CDR1 and CDR2: SQVTM and ANQGSEA. The CDR3 sequence: CSAPGTPQETQYF. The CDR3 DNA reads TGCAGCGCCCCAGGGACCCCCCAAGAGACCCAGTACTTC.

The chain links TRBV20-1 to TRBJ2-7; TRBD1 matches 12 bases. The germline gives CDR1 DFQATT, CDR2 SNEGSKA (reference sequence). This CDR3 has 15 residues. Unmatched junction bases numbered 7, after V lost 2 bases and J lost 5 bases. CDR3 DNA: TGCAGTGCTAGACCCTCCGGGACAGGGGGCGACGAGCAGTACTTC. Translation gives CSARPSGTGGDEQYF.

The chain recombines TRBV20-1 with TRBJ2-7; D not resolved. Trimming removed 0 bases at V and 3 bases at J, with 9 bases between. The CDR3 is 13 residues long. Germline V CDR1 and CDR2: DFQATT, SNEGSKA (reference sequence). CDR3 bases: TGCAGTGCTAGAGATTTACTAAGCTACGAGCAGTACTTC. This sequence encodes CSARDLLSYEQYF.

This clonotype was observed a few times. This chain joins TRBV18 and TRBJ2-1; D unresolved. The CDR3 spans 13 residues. With 10 bases removed from V and 0 bases from J, the gap between germline ends came to 10 bases. The germline CDR1 and CDR2 sequences are KGHSH and LQKENI. CDR3 amino acids: CATSEGSYNEQFF. The CDR3 region has the DNA TGTGCCACCTCCGAAGGCTCCTACAATGAGCAGTTCTTC.

This clonotype turned up a few times. The chain carries TRBV14 and TRBJ1-1, with D unresolved. The CDR3 has 14 residues. V lost 4 bases, J lost 4 bases, and 13 bases lay in between. CDR1 and CDR2 from the germline V gene are SGHDN and FVKESK. CDR3 in amino acids: CASSRRLEGTEAFF. The CDR3 DNA follows: TGTGCCAGCAGCCGAAGGCTTGAGGGCACTGAAGCTTTCTTT.

The chain couples TRBV24-1 to TRBJ2-1, with a weak D call TRBD1 (6 bases). Trimming left V 4 bases short and J 6 bases short, with 15 bases between. The germline V gene encodes CDR1 KGHDR and CDR2 SFDVKD. The CDR3 runs 15 residues. The CDR3 protein is CATSDHRDTFNEQFF. CDR3 nucleotide sequence: TGTGCCACCAGTGACCACCGGGACACGTTCAATGAGCAGTTCTTC.

This sequence joins TRBV6-5 and TRBJ2-1; no reliable D call. Germline V gives CDR1 MNHEY, CDR2 SVGAGI. Trimming removed 6 bases at V and 4 bases at J, with 10 bases between. The CDR3 loop spans 13 amino acids. Written as DNA, the CDR3 is TGTGCCAGCAGGGCTTACCGGTACAATGAGCAGTTCTTC. Amino acid sequence: CASRAYRYNEQFF.

This chain connects TRBV20-1 to TRBJ1-5; 8 positions match TRBD1. The germline CDR1 and CDR2 sequences are DFQATT and SNEGSKA (reference sequence). The CDR3 has 13 amino acids. V lost 5 bases and J lost 7; bases outside the gene matches: 7. The CDR3 sequence is CSAPPTGGQPQHF. Written as DNA, the CDR3 is TGCAGTGCTCCCCCAACAGGGGGGCAGCCCCAGCATTTT.